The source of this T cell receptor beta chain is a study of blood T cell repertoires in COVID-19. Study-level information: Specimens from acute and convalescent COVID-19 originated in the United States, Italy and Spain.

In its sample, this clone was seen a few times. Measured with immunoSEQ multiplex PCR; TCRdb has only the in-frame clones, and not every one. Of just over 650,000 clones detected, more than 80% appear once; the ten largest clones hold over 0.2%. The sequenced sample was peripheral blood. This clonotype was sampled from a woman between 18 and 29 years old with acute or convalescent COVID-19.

The CDR3 spells CASSQGGPFNQPQHF. DNA for the CDR3: TGTGCCAGCAGCCAGGGAGGGCCATTCAATCAGCCCCAGCATTTT. This chain joins TRBV3-1 (or the pseudogene TRBV3-2) and TRBJ1-5; no clear D gene. Trimming removed 3 bases from V and 3 bases from J, with 12 bases in between. Germline-derived CDR1 and CDR2 are LGHDT and YNNKEL (reference sequence). The CDR3 runs to 15 residues.